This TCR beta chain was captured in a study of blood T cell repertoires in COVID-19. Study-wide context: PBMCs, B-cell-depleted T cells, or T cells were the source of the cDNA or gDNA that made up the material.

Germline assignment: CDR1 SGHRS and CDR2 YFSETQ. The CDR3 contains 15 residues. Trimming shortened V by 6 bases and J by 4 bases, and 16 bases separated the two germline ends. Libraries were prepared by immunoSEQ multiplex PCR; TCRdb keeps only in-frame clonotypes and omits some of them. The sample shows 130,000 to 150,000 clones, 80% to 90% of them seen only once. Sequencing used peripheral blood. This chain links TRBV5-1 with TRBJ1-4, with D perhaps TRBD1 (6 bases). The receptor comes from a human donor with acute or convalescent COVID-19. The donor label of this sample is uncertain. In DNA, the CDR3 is TGCGCCAGCAAGCCCGGGACATTCTTTAATGAAAAACTGTTTTTT. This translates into CASKPGTFFNEKLFF. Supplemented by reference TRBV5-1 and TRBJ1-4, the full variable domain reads KAGVTQTPRYLIKTRGQQVTLSCSPISGHRSVSWYQQTPGQGLQFLFEYFSETQRNKGNFPGRFSGRQFSNSRSEMNVSTLELGDSALYLCASKPGTFFNEKLFFGSGTQLSVL.